The 30 T cell receptor beta chains presented below share a single source sample, sequenced in a study of blood T cell repertoires in COVID-19. Clones were sequenced by immunoSEQ multiplex PCR, and TCRdb holds only the in-frame ones, with some missing. Counted here are hundreds of thousands of clones, about four fifths occurring once; the ten biggest clones make up around 6%. The sequenced sample consisted of peripheral blood. These receptors all stem from a man aged 80 or over with acute or convalescent COVID-19.

This clone appeared once. The chain carries TRBV28 and TRBJ1-2, with TRBD1 identical over 9 bases. The CDR3 totals 15 residues. CDR1 is MDHEN and CDR2 is SYDVKM in the germline V gene. Trimming removed 6 bases from V and 4 bases from J; junction bases left unmatched: 9. Written as DNA, the CDR3 is TGTGCCAGCAGCTCCGGGACAGGGAGCATCTATGGCTACACCTTC. Translation: CASSSGTGSIYGYTF.

The rearrangement joins TRBV5-1 to TRBJ2-1; TRBD2 matches at 8 bases. J gave up 8 bases and V 1 base, and 8 bases lay outside the gene matches. This CDR3 contains 15 residues. CDR1 and CDR2 from the germline V gene are SGHRS and YFSETQ. CDR3 region: CASSLSLAGPHEQFF. CDR3 nucleotide sequence: TGCGCCAGCAGCTTGTCGCTAGCGGGCCCCCATGAGCAGTTCTTC.

The chain recombines TRBV24-1 with TRBJ2-6; D is perhaps TRBD2 (5 bases). Germline V gene data show CDR1 as KGHDR and CDR2 as SFDVKD. The CDR3 runs 14 residues. V was clipped by 5 bases and J by 1 base, with 5 bases between them. The CDR3 DNA reads as TGTGCCACCAGTGGGACTTCTGGGGCCAACGTCCTGACTTTC. The encoded protein is CATSGTSGANVLTF.

This clone was seen repeatedly, ten times or more. The CDR3 coding sequence is TGTGCCAGCAGTTACCCACTAGCGGGATTGTCCTACAATGAGCAGTTCTTC. It specifies CASSYPLAGLSYNEQFF. The chain has TRBV6-2 or TRBV6-3 and TRBJ2-1, with 10 bases aligning to TRBD2. V was clipped by 2 bases and J by 1 base; unmatched bases: 5. The germline CDR1 and CDR2 sequences are MNHEY and SVGEGT. This CDR3 has 17 residues.

This clone was recorded a few times. The rearrangement uses TRBV5-4 and TRBJ2-1; 9 bases are a match to TRBD2. The CDR3 extends over 15 amino acids. CDR1 is SGHNT and CDR2 is YYREEE in the germline V gene (reference sequence). The J segment lost 1 base and the V segment lost 4 bases, leaving 3 bases of the junction unmatched. The CDR3 DNA follows: TGTGCCAGCAGCCCCAGCGGGAGGTCCTACAATGAGCAGTTCTTC. It is translated as CASSPSGRSYNEQFF.

The genes are TRBV5-1 and TRBJ2-5, with 11 nucleotides matching TRBD2. Germline CDR1 SGHRS, CDR2 YFSETQ. CDR3 length: 16 residues. After removal of 0 bases from V and 2 bases from J, the junction contained 3 bases not matched to a gene. The CDR3 bases are TGCGCCAGCAGCTTGGATTTAGCGGGAGGGCAAGAGACCCAGTACTTC. Translated: CASSLDLAGGQETQYF.

The chain uses TRBV24-1 and TRBJ1-3; tentative D call: TRBD1 (6 bases). The CDR3 length is 15 residues. The germline gives CDR1 KGHDR, CDR2 SFDVKD. V lost 2 bases and J 2 bases, leaving 9 bases between the germline ends. The CDR3 coding sequence is TGTGCCACCAGTGATTCCAGGGGCGCTGGAAACACCATATATTTT. Translated, it gives CATSDSRGAGNTIYF.

V usage is TRBV5-1 and J usage is TRBJ2-7, with TRBD2 identical over 12 bases. This CDR3 spans 16 amino acids. V lost 0 bases and J lost 3; bases outside the gene matches: 4. Per the germline V gene, CDR1 is SGHRS and CDR2 is YFSETQ. CDR3 coding DNA: TGCGCCAGCAGCTTGGCAGGACTAGCGGGGAGCTACGAGCAGTACTTC. Translation gives CASSLAGLAGSYEQYF. Supplemented by reference TRBV5-1 and TRBJ2-7, the full variable domain reads KAGVTQTPRYLIKTRGQQVTLSCSPISGHRSVSWYQQTPGQGLQFLFEYFSETQRNKGNFPGRFSGRQFSNSRSEMNVSTLELGDSALYLCASSLAGLAGSYEQYFGPGTRLTVT.

Of note for this clone: This same CDR3 is encoded by further DNA sequences in the sample. The V and J genes are TRBV6-5 and TRBJ2-7; TRBD1 agrees at 9 bases. The CDR3 length is 14 residues. The V gene's germline CDR1 is MNHEY and CDR2 SVGAGI. V shed 0 bases, J shed 3 bases, and the junction held 0 bases outside the gene matches. In DNA form, the CDR3 reads TGTGCCAGCAGTTACTCGGACAGGGGCTACGAGCAGTACTTC. Its translation is CASSYSDRGYEQYF.

This clone was observed a handful of times. V is TRBV5-8 and J is TRBJ1-5; TRBD1 matches 8 bases. Germline V gene data show CDR1 as SGHTS and CDR2 as YDEGEE. Losses at the gene ends were 4 bases for V and 5 bases for J; bases not matched to a gene: 11. The CDR3 sequence is 16 residues long. DNA for the CDR3: TGTGCCAGCAGCGGGACCCCGGGACAGGCGTATCAGCCCCAGCATTTT. Protein product: CASSGTPGQAYQPQHF.

The gene calls are TRBV18 and TRBJ1-5, with a possible D match to TRBD1 (6 bases). The V gene's germline CDR1 is KGHSH and CDR2 LQKENI. Trimming removed 6 bases from V and 0 bases from J, with 12 bases in between. CDR3 length: 15 amino acids. CDR3 in amino acids: CASSPGQLSNQPQHF. The CDR3 DNA reads as TGTGCCAGCTCCCCTGGACAGCTTAGCAATCAGCCCCAGCATTTT.

The rearrangement uses TRBV7-2 and TRBJ2-1; 14 bases map to TRBD2. V was clipped by 4 bases and J by 8 bases; unmatched bases: 7. The CDR3 covers 16 residues. CDR1 and CDR2 from the germline V gene are SGHTA and FQGNSA. The CDR3 sequence is CASSSRTSGGNHEQFF. CDR3 DNA sequence: TGTGCCAGCAGCTCACGGACTAGCGGGGGGAACCATGAGCAGTTCTTC.

The chain links TRBV30 to TRBJ2-1, with 16 bases fitting TRBD2. The CDR3 is 17 residues long. Unmatched junction bases numbered 6, after V lost 3 bases and J lost 4 bases. Germline CDR1 is GTSNPN and CDR2 is SVGIG (reference sequence). The CDR3 spells CAWRDPGLAGGYNEQFF. CDR3 DNA: TGTGCCTGGAGGGACCCGGGACTAGCGGGGGGGTACAATGAGCAGTTCTTC.

The chain joins TRBV3-1 (or the pseudogene TRBV3-2) to TRBJ2-2; no reliable D call. There are 13 residues in the CDR3. V was shortened by 7 bases and J by 7 bases, with 13 bases between the two germline ends. Per the germline V gene, CDR1 is LGHDT and CDR2 is YNNKEL (reference sequence). The CDR3 reads CASTPRLGGELFF. The CDR3 bases are TGTGCCAGCACCCCTCGACTGGGCGGGGAGCTGTTTTTT.

The sample holds one count of this clone. This chain connects TRBV28 to TRBJ2-3, with 11 bases that match TRBD2. CDR3 length: 15 residues. V was clipped by 8 bases and J by 4 bases; unmatched bases: 8. Germline V gene lookup returns CDR1 MDHEN and CDR2 SYDVKM. The CDR3 bases are TGTGCCAGCGGAACTAGCGGGGGATCCCCAGATACGCAGTATTTT. It encodes CASGTSGGSPDTQYF.

The rearrangement uses TRBV19 and TRBJ1-5; no clear D gene. Germline V CDR1 and CDR2: LNHDA, SQIVND (reference sequence). V lost 3 bases and J 3 bases, leaving 12 bases between the germline ends. This CDR3 spans 15 amino acids. The CDR3 bases are TGTGCCAGTAGTATCCGACCCCAGGCCAATCAGCCCCAGCATTTT. It encodes CASSIRPQANQPQHF.

V usage is TRBV19 and J usage is TRBJ2-7; the match to TRBD2 covers 8 bases. In germline, CDR1 is LNHDA, CDR2 SQIVND (reference sequence). The CDR3 spans 15 residues. V was pared by 2 bases and J by 1 base, with 4 bases of the junction left unmatched. The CDR3 loop is CASSISGTSSYEQYF. The CDR3 DNA reads TGTGCCAGTAGTATATCCGGGACTAGTTCCTACGAGCAGTACTTC.

This chain links TRBV28 with TRBJ2-7, with 8 bases aligning to TRBD1. The CDR3 extends over 14 amino acids. J was trimmed by 5 bases and V by 4 bases; bases with no gene match: 7. Germline V gives CDR1 MDHEN, CDR2 SYDVKM. The CDR3 nucleotides read TGTGCCAGCAGTTCCGGGACAGGTGCACACGAGCAGTACTTC. Translation gives CASSSGTGAHEQYF.

The rearrangement uses TRBV11-2 and TRBJ2-5, with 7 nucleotides matching TRBD2. The J segment lost 5 bases and the V segment lost 4 bases, leaving 7 bases of the junction unmatched. The CDR3 is 14 amino acids. Per the germline V gene, CDR1 is SGHAT and CDR2 is FQNNGV. The CDR3 DNA reads TGTGCCAGCAGCTCGCTAGCGGATGGGGAGACCCAGTACTTC. Its translation: CASSSLADGETQYF.

J is TRBJ2-3 and V is TRBV6-5, with 7 nucleotides matching TRBD1. This CDR3 has 15 amino acids. V gave up 3 bases and J gave up 4 bases; unmatched junction bases: 7. Germline V lookup: CDR1 MNHEY, CDR2 SVGAGI. CDR3 sequence reads: CASSYFGTEADTQYF. The CDR3 coding sequence is TGTGCCAGCAGTTATTTTGGGACAGAAGCAGATACGCAGTATTTT.

In its sample, this clone was seen once. The CDR3 loop is CASSYSEPYGYTF. CDR3 DNA sequence: TGTGCCAGCAGTTATTCCGAGCCCTATGGCTACACCTTC. The V and J genes are TRBV2 and TRBJ1-2; no definite D call. This CDR3 spans 13 amino acids. Germline CDR1 reads SNHLY; CDR2 reads FYNNEI. The V end lost 5 bases, the J end lost 4 bases, and 11 bases lay between the germline ends.

The chain employs TRBV5-1 and TRBJ2-3, with D maybe TRBD1 (6 bases). Germline V gives CDR1 SGHRS, CDR2 YFSETQ. This CDR3 spans 14 amino acids. The V and J ends lost 5 bases and 2 bases respectively, with 12 bases between them. The CDR3, as DNA: TGCGCCAGCAGAACAGGGTCAGACACAGATACGCAGTATTTT. As protein: CASRTGSDTDTQYF. Full variable domain (outside the CDR3, taken from reference TRBV5-1 and TRBJ2-3): KAGVTQTPRYLIKTRGQQVTLSCSPISGHRSVSWYQQTPGQGLQFLFEYFSETQRNKGNFPGRFSGRQFSNSRSEMNVSTLELGDSALYLCASRTGSDTDTQYFGPGTRLTVL.

The J gene is TRBJ1-2, the V gene TRBV28; 11 nucleotides match TRBD1. Germline V lookup: CDR1 MDHEN, CDR2 SYDVKM. The ends lost 3 bases at V and 3 bases at J; junction bases unmatched: 3. The CDR3 contains 15 residues. The CDR3 DNA is TGTGCCAGCAGTTTTGGACAGGGGGCCTACTATGGCTACACCTTC. Encoded protein: CASSFGQGAYYGYTF.

The chain carries TRBV4-2 and TRBJ2-1; 7 nucleotides match TRBD2. Germline assignment: CDR1 LGHNA and CDR2 YNFKEQ. The V gene end was trimmed by 7 bases and the J gene end by 4 bases; junction bases not matched to a gene: 13. The CDR3 is 16 amino acids. The CDR3 coding sequence is TGTGCCAGCACCGCAGGGAGCGGGGACTTTTACAATGAGCAGTTCTTC. Amino acids: CASTAGSGDFYNEQFF.

This sequence joins TRBV19 and TRBJ1-5; D remains unclear. Trimming pared 1 base from V and 3 bases from J, leaving 13 bases between. The CDR3 is 16 amino acids. The V gene's germline CDR1 is LNHDA and CDR2 SQIVND (reference sequence). The CDR3 sequence: CASSIGGRNLNQPQHF. In DNA, the CDR3 is TGTGCCAGTAGTATAGGAGGCCGAAACCTCAATCAGCCCCAGCATTTT.

The chain employs TRBV10-2 and TRBJ2-1, with 10 nucleotides matching TRBD2. Trimming took 4 bases from V and 6 from J; bases not matched to a gene: 9. The CDR3 is 16 amino acids. Per germline, CDR1 WSHSY and CDR2 SAAADI. The CDR3 sequence: CASSGYSGRTSNEQFF. The CDR3 nucleotides read TGCGCCAGCAGTGGTTATAGCGGGAGGACCTCCAATGAGCAGTTCTTC.

This clone showed up just a few times. J is TRBJ2-7 and V is TRBV4-1; D is ambiguous. The CDR3 consists of 13 residues. V was shortened by 4 bases and J by 0 bases, with 7 bases between the two germline ends. Germline loops: CDR1 MGHRA, CDR2 YSYEKL. The CDR3 DNA reads TGCGCCAGCAGCCGGGCAGACTCCTACGAGCAGTACTTC. Translation gives CASSRADSYEQYF.

V is TRBV28 and J is TRBJ2-5, with 7 bases matching TRBD1. Germline V gene data show CDR1 as MDHEN and CDR2 as SYDVKM. The CDR3 is 19 residues long. The V and J ends lost 6 bases and 0 bases, in that order; junction bases with no gene match: 19. CDR3 sequence: CASRNIRGTTDLYQETQYF. The CDR3 nucleotides read TGTGCCAGCAGAAACATCAGGGGGACCACTGATCTATACCAAGAGACCCAGTACTTC.

This chain links TRBV27 with TRBJ1-2; D gene uncertain. This CDR3 has 17 amino acids. The germline V gene has CDR1 MNHEY and CDR2 SMNVEV (reference sequence). Deletions cut 2 bases from V and 4 bases from J, with 20 bases between. CDR3 bases: TGTGCCAGCAGTTTAGCCCCCGGCTGGGGAGGAGTCTATGGCTACACCTTC. It specifies CASSLAPGWGGVYGYTF.

The genes are TRBV3-1 (or the pseudogene TRBV3-2) and TRBJ2-1; the D gene is possibly TRBD2 (5 bases). V lost 2 bases, J lost 15 bases, and 14 bases lay in between. This CDR3 is 12 amino acids long. In germline, CDR1 is LGHDT, CDR2 YNNKEL (reference sequence). Here the CDR3 reads CASSQTTLALFF. DNA of the CDR3: TGTGCCAGCAGCCAAACGACCCTAGCATTGTTCTTC.